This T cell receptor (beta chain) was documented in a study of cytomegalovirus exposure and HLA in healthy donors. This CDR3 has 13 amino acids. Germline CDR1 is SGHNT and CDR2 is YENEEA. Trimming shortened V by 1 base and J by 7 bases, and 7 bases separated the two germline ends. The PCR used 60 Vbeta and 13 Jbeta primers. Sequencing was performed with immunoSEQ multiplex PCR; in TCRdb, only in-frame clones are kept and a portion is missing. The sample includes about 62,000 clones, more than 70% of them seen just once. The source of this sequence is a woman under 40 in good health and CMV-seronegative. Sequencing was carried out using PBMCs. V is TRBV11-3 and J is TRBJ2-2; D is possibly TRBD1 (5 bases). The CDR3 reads CASSLGQIGELFF. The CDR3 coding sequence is TGTGCCAGCAGCTTAGGACAGATCGGGGAGCTGTTTTTT.